Following are 30 T cell receptor beta chains from one sample sequenced in a study of CD8 T cells in ankylosing spondylitis (dated by TCRdb to about 2017). The paper's findings and limits, for the study overall: Blood from ankylosing spondylitis patients appeared to be characterized by a TCR beta motif made up of under ten highly homologous amino acid variants.

The library relied on 5' RACE. The listed sequencing device is Illumina HiSeq 2500. In TCRdb, the public reads were trimmed at Q25 with fastp and aligned with MiXCR, with productive beta chains retained. When rows share a CDR3 protein, they turn into one entry using the most common DNA and genes. The sample contains 100,000 to 150,000 distinct CDR3 sequences, approximately 17% of them found a single time. Around a third of the sample is taken by the ten largest. For these receptors, no antigen is known. Material for sequencing was blood, either unsorted or a sorted T cell fraction (not recorded which). The receptors stem from a male donor with ankylosing spondylitis.

The rearrangement uses TRBV6-2 or TRBV6-3 and TRBJ2-7; no clear D. V lost 2 bases and J lost 6, with 11 bases in between. The CDR3 has 13 amino acids. The germline gives CDR1 MNHEY, CDR2 SVGEGT. The CDR3 bases are TGTGCCAGCAGTTACGAGGTAGCAGGCGAGCAGTACTTC. Its protein is CASSYEVAGEQYF.

This clonotype has more than one count but fewer than ten. The gene calls are TRBV2 and TRBJ1-5; D is perhaps TRBD1 (5 bases). The ends were cut back, 0 bases at V and 1 base at J, with 10 bases in the middle. CDR3 size: 16 residues. Germline lookup yields CDR1 SNHLY and CDR2 FYNNEI. As DNA, the CDR3 is TGTGCCAGCAGTGAAGCGCTCAGGGAGAGCAATCAGCCCCAGCATTTT. Translated, it gives CASSEALRESNQPQHF.

This clonotype was recorded a few times. The genes are TRBV7-3 and TRBJ2-1, with TRBD2 matching 8 bases. The CDR3 has 19 residues. With V trimmed by 5 bases and J by 2 bases, 17 bases remained unmatched. Germline lookup yields CDR1 SGHTA and CDR2 FQGTGA. The CDR3 nucleotides read TGTGCCAGCAGCGCTATAGCGGTCCAGGGACTAGAAACCTACAATGAGCAGTTCTTC. It translates to CASSAIAVQGLETYNEQFF.

The V and J genes are TRBV5-1 and TRBJ2-3, with 7 bases that match TRBD1. Germline CDR1 and CDR2: SGHRS and YFSETQ. Germline trimming cut 2 bases from V and 5 bases from J; bases unmatched to any gene: 11. The CDR3 consists of 16 residues. The CDR3 DNA is TGCGCCAGCAGCTTTGGACAGGCCCCTAGAGGAGATACGCAGTATTTT. This sequence encodes CASSFGQAPRGDTQYF. The whole variable domain, remainder taken from reference TRBV5-1 and TRBJ2-3, is KAGVTQTPRYLIKTRGQQVTLSCSPISGHRSVSWYQQTPGQGLQFLFEYFSETQRNKGNFPGRFSGRQFSNSRSEMNVSTLELGDSALYLCASSFGQAPRGDTQYFGPGTRLTVL.

This clonotype was recorded a few times. The chain links TRBV29-1 to TRBJ2-7; no reliable D call. V lost 0 bases, J lost 2 bases, and 5 bases lay in between. This CDR3 is built from 12 residues. The V gene's germline CDR1 is SQVTM and CDR2 ANQGSEA. CDR3 in DNA: TGCAGCGTTGAAGAAAAGCCCTACGAGCAGTACTTC. This codes for CSVEEKPYEQYF.

The chain links TRBV11-3 to TRBJ2-3, with D possibly matching TRBD1 (7 bases). Trimming removed 5 bases from V and 2 bases from J, with 17 bases in between. The CDR3 length is 16 residues. The germline V gene has CDR1 SGHNT and CDR2 YENEEA. The CDR3 region is CASSLLRGAATDTQYF. CDR3 nucleotides: TGTGCCAGCAGCCTCCTCAGGGGGGCGGCCACAGATACGCAGTATTTT.

This clonotype was seen only a few times. The chain carries TRBV7-9 and TRBJ2-3, with D unclear. The CDR3 sequence is 15 residues long. The V end lost 1 base, the J end lost 0 bases, and 8 bases lay between the germline ends. Per the germline V gene, CDR1 is SEHNR and CDR2 is FQNEAQ (reference sequence). CDR3 loop: CASSLGARSTDTQYF. For the CDR3, the DNA is TGTGCCAGCAGCTTAGGGGCCCGAAGCACAGATACGCAGTATTTT.

This clonotype was counted a few times. The chain carries TRBV28 and TRBJ2-5; 7 bases match TRBD1. The V segment lost 4 bases and the J segment 6 bases; nucleotides outside the gene matches: 8. The CDR3 loop spans 14 amino acids. Germline V CDR1 and CDR2: MDHEN, SYDVKM. The CDR3 sequence: CASSYLGQKKTQYF. CDR3 sequence (DNA): TGTGCCAGCAGTTACCTGGGACAGAAAAAGACCCAGTACTTC. Supplemented by reference TRBV28 and TRBJ2-5, the full variable domain reads DVKVTQSSRYLVKRTGEKVFLECVQDMDHENMFWYRQDPGLGLRLIYFSYDVKMKEKGDIPEGYSVSREKKERFSLILESASTNQTSMYLCASSYLGQKKTQYFGPGTRLLVL.

The CDR3 protein is CASSVGTTDYNEQFF. CDR3 nucleotides: TGTGCCAGCAGCGTGGGGACTACGGATTACAATGAGCAGTTCTTC. The chain uses TRBV9 and TRBJ2-1; 7 bases are a match to TRBD2. J lost 4 bases, V lost 2 bases, and 6 bases had no gene match. The CDR3 is 15 residues long. Germline CDR1 SGDLS, CDR2 YYNGEE.

This clonotype has ten or more counts. In nucleotides, the CDR3 is TGCAGCGTTGCCCGGGACAGCGGACAAGAGACCCAGTACTTC. Protein product: CSVARDSGQETQYF. The chain couples TRBV29-1 to TRBJ2-5, with TRBD1 matching over 7 bases. Looked up from germline, CDR1 is SQVTM and CDR2 is ANQGSEA. V lost 4 bases, J lost 2 bases, and 7 bases stayed unmatched. This CDR3 is 14 amino acids long.

This clonotype was observed a few times. One junction end disagrees with the germline gene, perhaps due to a read error. V and J are TRBV27 and TRBJ2-1; TRBD2 agrees at 7 bases. Germline CDR1 and CDR2: MNHEY and SMNVEV (reference sequence). CDR3 length: 14 amino acids. The CDR3: CASSLGLSYNDQFF. CDR3 sequence (DNA): TGTGCCAGCAGTTTGGGACTATCCTACAATGATCAGTTCTTC.

This clonotype was detected a few times. The J gene is TRBJ2-1, the V gene TRBV7-9, with D hard to call. Trimming took off 5 bases at V and 7 bases at J, with 9 bases between the two ends. Germline lookup yields CDR1 SEHNR and CDR2 FQNEAQ (reference sequence). The CDR3 is 12 residues long. CDR3 nucleotide sequence: TGTGCCAGCAGCCCCGGCCAAAATGAGCAGTTCTTC. Amino acids: CASSPGQNEQFF. The full variable domain, its missing parts supplied by reference TRBV7-9 and TRBJ2-1, is DTGVSQNPRHKITKRGQNVTFRCDPISEHNRLYWYRQTLGQGPEFLTYFQNEAQLEKSRLLSDRFSAERPKGSFSTLEIQRTEQGDSAMYLCASSPGQNEQFFGPGTRLTVL.

This clonotype showed up just a few times. The chain joins TRBV5-1 to TRBJ2-1, with TRBD2 matching over 9 bases. The CDR3 runs 18 residues. Losses at the gene ends were 0 bases for V and 5 bases for J; bases not matched to a gene: 12. Germline V CDR1 and CDR2: SGHRS, YFSETQ. Here the CDR3 reads CASSLEGREGLRNNEQFF. CDR3 nucleotide sequence: TGCGCCAGCAGCTTGGAAGGGCGGGAGGGCCTTAGGAACAATGAGCAGTTCTTC.

The rearrangement joins TRBV5-1 to TRBJ2-3, with D perhaps given as TRBD1 or TRBD2 (5 bases each). The germline V gene has CDR1 SGHRS and CDR2 YFSETQ. The CDR3 has 15 residues. V was cut by 0 bases and J by 5 bases, with 13 bases left in between. The CDR3 sequence: CASSLVGTDRDTQYF. DNA for the CDR3: TGCGCCAGCAGCTTGGTCGGGACGGATCGAGATACGCAGTATTTT. Full variable domain (outside the CDR3, taken from reference TRBV5-1 and TRBJ2-3): KAGVTQTPRYLIKTRGQQVTLSCSPISGHRSVSWYQQTPGQGLQFLFEYFSETQRNKGNFPGRFSGRQFSNSRSEMNVSTLELGDSALYLCASSLVGTDRDTQYFGPGTRLTVL.

This clonotype has only a few counts. The genes are TRBV6-5 and TRBJ2-7; TRBD2 aligns across 8 bases. V lost 0 bases and J lost 1; bases outside the gene matches: 5. The CDR3 totals 16 residues. Germline V gives CDR1 MNHEY, CDR2 SVGAGI. The CDR3 is CASSYSASGFSYEQYF. In DNA, the CDR3 is TGTGCCAGCAGTTACTCGGCTAGCGGGTTTTCCTACGAGCAGTACTTC.

The chain couples TRBV12-3 or TRBV12-4 to TRBJ1-1, with D unresolved. CDR3 length: 10 residues. The germline V and J ends were trimmed by 5 bases and 5 bases, with 3 bases remaining between them. This CDR3 is CASSVTEAFF. CDR3 nucleotides: TGTGCCAGCAGTGTTACTGAAGCTTTCTTT.

This clonotype showed up just a few times. The chain employs TRBV9 and TRBJ2-3; perhaps D is TRBD1 or TRBD2 (5 bases each). This CDR3 has 15 residues. Germline V gene data show CDR1 as SGDLS and CDR2 as YYNGEE. V gave up 2 bases and J gave up 2 bases, with 12 bases separating them. The CDR3 here is CASSVRDGSTDTQYF. CDR3 coding DNA: TGTGCCAGCAGCGTCAGGGACGGATCCACAGATACGCAGTATTTT.

The J gene is TRBJ2-3, the V gene TRBV19; tentative D call: TRBD2 (6 bases). V lost 1 base, J lost 4 bases, and 9 bases lay in between. Germline CDR1 is LNHDA and CDR2 is SQIVND (reference sequence). The CDR3 is 14 residues long. The CDR3: CASSIASAADTQYF. The CDR3 DNA reads as TGTGCCAGTAGTATAGCTAGCGCCGCAGATACGCAGTATTTT.

The chain links TRBV9 to TRBJ2-6; the D gene is possibly TRBD1 (6 bases). CDR1 is SGDLS, CDR2 YYNGEE, per germline. This CDR3 spans 17 amino acids. Trimming cost V 0 bases and J 0 bases, with 10 bases left between them. CDR3 sequence (DNA): TGTGCCAGCAGCGTAGTCCAGGGGAGCTCTGGGGCCAACGTCCTGACTTTC. It yields the protein CASSVVQGSSGANVLTF.

This clonotype was seen a handful of times. The genes are TRBV5-1 and TRBJ2-1; the D gene is possibly TRBD2 (5 bases). Between the trimmed V and J ends, which lost 0 bases and 2 bases, there was a span of 6 bases. This CDR3 contains 14 residues. Germline V gene data show CDR1 as SGHRS and CDR2 as YFSETQ. The CDR3 nucleotides are TGCGCCAGCAGCTTGGAGCGGACCTACAATGAGCAGTTCTTC. Protein product: CASSLERTYNEQFF.

This clonotype was counted a few times. The CDR3 nucleotides read TGTGCCAGCAGTTACGGGGGACGGCCGGGGGAAGCTTTCTTT. Its protein product is CASSYGGRPGEAFF. This chain uses TRBV6-2 or TRBV6-3 with TRBJ1-1, with TRBD1 as a possible D gene (5 bases). CDR3 length: 14 amino acids. The germline V gene has CDR1 MNHEY and CDR2 SVGEGT. Trimming removed 2 bases from V and 8 bases from J, with 15 bases in between.

The chain joins TRBV7-9 to TRBJ2-3, with a weak D call TRBD2 (5 bases). This CDR3 is built from 14 residues. CDR1 and CDR2 from the germline V gene are SEHNR and FQNEAQ (reference sequence). Between the trimmed V and J ends, which lost 5 bases and 4 bases, there was a span of 13 bases. This chain's CDR3 is CASSLGGWADTQYF. CDR3 nucleotide sequence: TGTGCCAGCAGCCTCGGAGGCTGGGCAGATACGCAGTATTTT.

The chain recombines TRBV7-6 with TRBJ1-6; 9 positions agree with TRBD1. From germline, CDR1 is SGHVS and CDR2 FNYEAQ. The V segment lost 6 bases and the J segment 4 bases; nucleotides outside the gene matches: 4. CDR3 length equals 15 residues. The CDR3 spells CASRRGQGYNSPLHF. The CDR3 DNA sequence: TGTGCCAGCAGAAGGGGACAGGGTTATAATTCACCCCTCCACTTT.

The chain uses TRBV11-3 and TRBJ2-1; no definite D call. Deletions cut 1 base from V and 10 bases from J, with 11 bases between. Looked up from germline, CDR1 is SGHNT and CDR2 is YENEEA. There are 13 residues in the CDR3. The CDR3 nucleotides are TGTGCCAGCAGCTTAGGTGCTCTCCCGGAGCAGTTCTTC. It is translated as CASSLGALPEQFF.

The chain couples TRBV7-8 to TRBJ2-1; D is undetermined. Germline CDR1 and CDR2: SGHVS and FQNEAQ. The CDR3 has 17 residues. V lost 1 base and J 0 bases, leaving 13 bases between the germline ends. This CDR3 is CASSLVLRSYSYNEQFF. The CDR3 DNA sequence: TGTGCCAGCAGCTTAGTTCTGCGAAGCTACTCCTACAATGAGCAGTTCTTC.

There are a few counts of this clonotype. V usage is TRBV24-1 and J usage is TRBJ2-3; the D gene is possibly TRBD1 (7 bases). Germline-derived CDR1 and CDR2 are KGHDR and SFDVKD. V lost 4 bases and J lost 3, with 10 bases in between. CDR3 length: 14 amino acids. In DNA, the CDR3 is TGTGCCACCAGTGACAGGGGGGAAACAGATACGCAGTATTTT. It yields the protein CATSDRGETDTQYF.

CDR3 residues: CASSNYSNQPQHF. The CDR3 nucleotides read TGTGCCAGCAGCAATTATAGCAATCAGCCCCAGCATTTT. The rearrangement links TRBV7-9 to TRBJ1-5; D is unresolved. Germline-derived CDR1 and CDR2 are SEHNR and FQNEAQ (reference sequence). The CDR3 is made up of 13 amino acids. Trimming took off 5 bases at V and 0 bases at J, with 5 bases between the two ends. The full variable domain, rest sourced from reference TRBV7-9 and TRBJ1-5, is DTGVSQNPRHKITKRGQNVTFRCDPISEHNRLYWYRQTLGQGPEFLTYFQNEAQLEKSRLLSDRFSAERPKGSFSTLEIQRTEQGDSAMYLCASSNYSNQPQHFGDGTRLSIL.

This clonotype has just a few counts. The V call is TRBV7-8, the J call TRBJ2-1; TRBD2 agrees at 11 bases. Trimming took 5 bases from V and 11 from J; bases not matched to a gene: 8. Germline-derived CDR1 and CDR2 are SGHVS and FQNEAQ. This CDR3 comprises 14 residues. CDR3 coding DNA: TGTGCCAGCAGCGTGGGACTAGCGGAAGCTAAGCAGTTCTTC. This translates into CASSVGLAEAKQFF.

The chain employs TRBV6-1 and TRBJ1-5, with 7 bases lining up with TRBD1. This CDR3 is 15 amino acids long. Germline V CDR1 and CDR2: MNHNS, SASEGT. V was clipped by 6 bases and J by 2 bases; unmatched bases: 7. CDR3 coding DNA: TGTGCCAGCAGCCCGACCGGGACAGGCAATCAGCCCCAGCATTTT. Its protein is CASSPTGTGNQPQHF.

In its sample, this clonotype was seen a few times. The chain couples TRBV28 to TRBJ2-7; D gene unclear. The V end was cut by 3 bases, the J end by 3 bases, with 9 bases between. Germline loops: CDR1 MDHEN, CDR2 SYDVKM. CDR3 length: 13 amino acids. The CDR3 sequence: CASSFQESYEQYF. The CDR3 DNA follows: TGTGCCAGCAGTTTCCAGGAGAGCTACGAGCAGTACTTC.